Given below is one T cell receptor (beta chain) in context. This sample was included in a study of control samples from healthy donors and cancer patients. Clones were read by immunoSEQ multiplex PCR, and TCRdb kept only the in-frame ones, dropping some. The data contain around 140,000 clones, more than 90% of them seen just once; the ten biggest clones take up around 5.8%. Germline CDR1 is SGHTA and CDR2 is FQGTGA. This CDR3 region has 13 residues. V shed 2 bases, J shed 6 bases, and the junction held 3 bases outside the gene matches. The gene calls are TRBV7-3 and TRBJ2-7, with 8 nucleotides matching TRBD2. The sequencing input was blood. This sequence was found in a man aged 18 to 30 in good health. The CDR3 spells CASSLPGGPEQYF. DNA for the CDR3: TGTGCCAGCAGCTTACCGGGGGGGCCCGAGCAGTACTTC.